Given below is one T cell receptor (beta chain) in context. This sample stems from a study of T cell changes during pregnancy in multiple sclerosis. CDR3 length equals 17 residues. Germline V gene lookup returns CDR1 SGHDT and CDR2 YYEEEE. The ends lost 2 bases at V and 1 base at J; junction bases unmatched: 3. Only in-frame clones appear in the TCRdb table, and some are missing; sequencing was by immunoSEQ multiplex PCR. This sample has 30,000 to 50,000 clones; around 93% occur once, and the top ten carry 0.35% to 0.55%. The sample here was CD4+ T cells from peripheral blood mononuclear cells, taken in the third trimester of pregnancy. The chain recombines TRBV5-6 with TRBJ2-2; 12 bases fit TRBD2. This sequence was found in a female donor in good health, enrolled as a control in a pregnancy study. CDR3 nucleotide sequence: TGTGCCAGCAGCTTCGGACTAGCGGGACGGAACACCGGGGAGCTGTTTTTT. Amino acids: CASSFGLAGRNTGELFF. The whole variable domain, filled in from reference TRBV5-6 and TRBJ2-2, reads DAGVTQSPTHLIKTRGQQVTLRCSPKSGHDTVSWYQQALGQGPQFIFQYYEEEERQRGNFPDRFSGHQFPNYSSELNVNALLLGDSALYLCASSFGLAGRNTGELFFGEGSRLTVL.